The next 2 T cell receptor beta chains were all read from a single sample in a study of cytomegalovirus exposure and HLA in healthy donors. The data were produced by immunoSEQ multiplex PCR, yet TCRdb's version contains in-frame clones alone and is incomplete. The sample consists of approximately 220,000 clones, 87% of them appearing once. Sequences were obtained from PBMCs. The receptor source for this set is a man aged 18-30 years in good health and CMV-seronegative.

This chain links TRBV27 with TRBJ2-1, with unresolved D. Germline values: CDR1 MNHEY, CDR2 SMNVEV (reference sequence). This CDR3 is 17 amino acids long. V lost 3 bases and J lost 7, with 22 bases in between. CDR3 sequence: CASSFGLSLLSDNEQFF. Here the CDR3 DNA reads TGTGCCAGCAGTTTTGGTCTTTCACTTCTCAGCGATAATGAGCAGTTCTTC.

The chain carries TRBV6-5 and TRBJ2-5, with D possibly TRBD2 on 5 matching bases. CDR3 length equals 13 residues. V was cut by 2 bases and J by 7 bases, with 11 bases left in between. Per the germline V gene, CDR1 is MNHEY and CDR2 is SVGAGI. This CDR3 is CASSYGFGGTQYF. The CDR3 DNA reads as TGTGCCAGCAGTTACGGATTCGGAGGGACCCAGTACTTC.